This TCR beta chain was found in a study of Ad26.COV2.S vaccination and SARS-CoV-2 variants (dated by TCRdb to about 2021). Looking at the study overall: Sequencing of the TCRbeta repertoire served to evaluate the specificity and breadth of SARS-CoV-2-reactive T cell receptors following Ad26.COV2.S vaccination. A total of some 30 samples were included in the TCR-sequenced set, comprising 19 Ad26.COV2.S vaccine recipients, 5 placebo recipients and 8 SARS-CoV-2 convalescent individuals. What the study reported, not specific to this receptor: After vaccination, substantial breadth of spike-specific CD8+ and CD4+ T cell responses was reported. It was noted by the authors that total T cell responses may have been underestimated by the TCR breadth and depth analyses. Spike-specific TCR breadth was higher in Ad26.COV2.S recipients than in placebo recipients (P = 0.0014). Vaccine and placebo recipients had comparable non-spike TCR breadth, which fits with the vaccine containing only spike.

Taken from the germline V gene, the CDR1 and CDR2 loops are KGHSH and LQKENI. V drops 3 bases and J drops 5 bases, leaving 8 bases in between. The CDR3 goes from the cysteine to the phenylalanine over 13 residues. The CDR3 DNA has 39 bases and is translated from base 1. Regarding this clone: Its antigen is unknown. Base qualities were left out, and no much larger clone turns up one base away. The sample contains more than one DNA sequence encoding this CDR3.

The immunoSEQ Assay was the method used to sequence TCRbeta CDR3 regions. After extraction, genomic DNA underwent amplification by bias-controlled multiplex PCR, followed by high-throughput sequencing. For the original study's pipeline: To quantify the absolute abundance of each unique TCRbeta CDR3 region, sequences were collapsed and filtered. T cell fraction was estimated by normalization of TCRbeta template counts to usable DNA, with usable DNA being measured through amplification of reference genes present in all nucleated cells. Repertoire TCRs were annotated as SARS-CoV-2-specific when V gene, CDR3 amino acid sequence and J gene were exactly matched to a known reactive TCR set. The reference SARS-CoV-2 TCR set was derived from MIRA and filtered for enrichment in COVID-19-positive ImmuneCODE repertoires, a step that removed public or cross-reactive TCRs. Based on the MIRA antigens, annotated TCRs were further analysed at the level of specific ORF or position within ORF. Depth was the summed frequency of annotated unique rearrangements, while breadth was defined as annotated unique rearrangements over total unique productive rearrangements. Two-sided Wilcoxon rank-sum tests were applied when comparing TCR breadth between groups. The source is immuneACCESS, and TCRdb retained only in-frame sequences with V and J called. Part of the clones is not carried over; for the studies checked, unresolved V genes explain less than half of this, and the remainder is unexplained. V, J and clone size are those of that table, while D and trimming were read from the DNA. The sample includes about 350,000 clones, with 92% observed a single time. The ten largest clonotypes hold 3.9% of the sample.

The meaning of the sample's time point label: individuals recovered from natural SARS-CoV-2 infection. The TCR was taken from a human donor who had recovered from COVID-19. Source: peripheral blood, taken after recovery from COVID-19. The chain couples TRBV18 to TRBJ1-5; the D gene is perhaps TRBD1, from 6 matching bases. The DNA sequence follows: TGTGCCAGCTCACCGCGACAGGATCAGCCCCAGCATTTT. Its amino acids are CASSPRQDQPQHF.